This TCR beta chain was captured in a study of metastatic and nonmetastatic thyroid tumors. Turning to the study itself: The authors compared repertoires across blood and tumor or nodule tissue from malignant and benign thyroid patients.

As processed by the authors: The authors used CDR3 differences across clinicopathological groups to build a distant-metastasis classifier for papillary thyroid cancer. TCRdb reanalyzed the PCR reads with MiXCR. These V and J calls rely on TCRdb rather than the paper's analysis. The repertoire holds around 38,000 clones, with 28% as singletons. None of the patients had undergone any treatment ahead of thyroid surgery. There are many counts of this clone. The sequenced material came from blood. The sequence derives from a male donor with papillary thyroid cancer or a benign thyroid nodule (not recorded which). Some clones in this sample may be carry-over from other donors' samples.

The CDR3 spells CASSLADPNYGYTF. In DNA, the CDR3 is TGTGCCAGCAGTTTGGCAGATCCTAACTATGGCTACACCTTC. The chain carries TRBV28 and TRBJ1-2; D gene ambiguous. The CDR3 has 14 residues. Trimming pared 3 bases from V and 0 bases from J, leaving 8 bases between. Germline V gene sequence: CDR1 MDHEN, CDR2 SYDVKM.